Listed below are T cell receptor beta chains from one sample, sequenced in a study of CD8 T cells in Susac syndrome. MiXCR was run by TCRdb on the immunoSEQ multiplex PCR reads, yielding one entry per CDR3 protein. Found here are around 140,000 distinct CDR3 sequences, 85% to 95% of them singletons; the top ten hold approximately 0.11%. The sequencing sample was made of CD4+ T cells from PBMCs. The receptors come from a human donor with multiple sclerosis. The conserved cysteine and the conserved F or W are not part of the CDR3 here. Fields, in order: V gene, J gene, CDR3 protein.

v_call: TRBV3-1
j_call: TRBJ2-7
cdr3_aa: ASSPKRFASGGRRDEQY

v_call: TRBV3-1
j_call: TRBJ2-3
cdr3_aa: ASTNPGGRGTDTQY

v_call: TRBV7-2
j_call: TRBJ2-5
cdr3_aa: ASSFAGQETQY

v_call: TRBV20-1
j_call: TRBJ2-1
cdr3_aa: SASGPTGDGEQF

v_call: TRBV5-6
j_call: TRBJ1-1
cdr3_aa: ASSSRWRWNTEAF

v_call: TRBV9
j_call: TRBJ1-6
cdr3_aa: ASSVGGDNSPLH

v_call: TRBV12-3/TRBV12-4
j_call: TRBJ1-1
cdr3_aa: ASSPLGLAEAF

v_call: TRBV7-2
j_call: TRBJ2-7
cdr3_aa: ASSLRDRTTYEQY

v_call: TRBV25-1
j_call: TRBJ2-1
cdr3_aa: ASSEPDPYNEQF

v_call: TRBV27
j_call: TRBJ2-7
cdr3_aa: ASSLQWEGDEQY

v_call: TRBV24-1
j_call: TRBJ2-7
cdr3_aa: ATSNGLHSYEQY

v_call: TRBV20-1
j_call: TRBJ2-7
cdr3_aa: SARDILGQGAMKQY

v_call: TRBV5-1
j_call: TRBJ2-1
cdr3_aa: ASRTSGKANNEQF

v_call: TRBV29-1
j_call: TRBJ1-1
cdr3_aa: SVGSFTGAGANTEAF

v_call: TRBV4-1
j_call: TRBJ2-3
cdr3_aa: ASSQDFGQGNSDTQY

v_call: TRBV29-1
j_call: TRBJ2-1
cdr3_aa: SVESAAGRSEQF

v_call: TRBV27
j_call: TRBJ1-1
cdr3_aa: ASSRLGGNTEAF

v_call: TRBV29-1
j_call: TRBJ2-7
cdr3_aa: SVDPGGHEQY

v_call: TRBV3-1
j_call: TRBJ2-1
cdr3_aa: ASSLGWGEQF

v_call: TRBV7-3
j_call: TRBJ2-5
cdr3_aa: ASSTKAQETQY

v_call: TRBV7-3
j_call: TRBJ2-3
cdr3_aa: ASSAGGAGTDTQY

v_call: TRBV19
j_call: TRBJ2-7
cdr3_aa: ASSPGTVYEQY

v_call: TRBV3-1
j_call: TRBJ1-2
cdr3_aa: ASSQIPANGYT

v_call: TRBV9
j_call: TRBJ2-5
cdr3_aa: ASSGTSGTGGETQY

v_call: TRBV24-1
j_call: TRBJ2-1
cdr3_aa: ATSDLSSGPYNEQF

v_call: TRBV9
j_call: TRBJ2-3
cdr3_aa: ASSSWTGENTQY

v_call: TRBV2
j_call: TRBJ2-7
cdr3_aa: ASSEGGAVEQY

v_call: TRBV19
j_call: TRBJ2-1
cdr3_aa: ASSMKVGLYNEQF

v_call: TRBV5-1
j_call: TRBJ2-5
cdr3_aa: ASSLVLQETQY

v_call: TRBV9
j_call: TRBJ2-5
cdr3_aa: ASSVGTGQVRETQY

v_call: TRBV12-3/TRBV12-4
j_call: TRBJ1-3
cdr3_aa: ASSLRPGQGRGNTIY

v_call: TRBV12-3/TRBV12-4
j_call: TRBJ2-7
cdr3_aa: ASSLTPGQYSYEQY

v_call: TRBV5-4
j_call: TRBJ1-2
cdr3_aa: ASSLEGQGASNYGYT

v_call: TRBV23-1
j_call: TRBJ2-2
cdr3_aa: ASSQAGKTSGRGYRTGELF

v_call: TRBV4-1
j_call: TRBJ2-1
cdr3_aa: ASSRQGLGEQF

v_call: TRBV9
j_call: TRBJ1-1
cdr3_aa: ASSVDRGSTEAF

v_call: TRBV28
j_call: TRBJ2-5
cdr3_aa: ASTSGRQETQY

v_call: TRBV20-1
j_call: TRBJ2-4
cdr3_aa: SASQAGGVNIQY

v_call: TRBV12-3/TRBV12-4
j_call: TRBJ1-1
cdr3_aa: ASRLLLNTEAF

v_call: TRBV7-3
j_call: TRBJ2-7
cdr3_aa: ASSSGTGETQQY

v_call: TRBV7-2
j_call: TRBJ2-1
cdr3_aa: ASSLIGNEQF

v_call: TRBV28
j_call: TRBJ1-2
cdr3_aa: ASSLSGGYGYT

v_call: TRBV7-9
j_call: TRBJ2-1
cdr3_aa: ASSQATGVQYNEQF

v_call: TRBV27
j_call: TRBJ2-1
cdr3_aa: ASSSKTAVTSNEQF

v_call: TRBV29-1
j_call: TRBJ2-1
cdr3_aa: SGFRRPGTSGDNEQF

v_call: TRBV19
j_call: TRBJ1-5
cdr3_aa: ASRTTGQRYSNQPQH

v_call: TRBV2
j_call: TRBJ2-3
cdr3_aa: ASSSGTSGHTDTQY

v_call: TRBV6-5
j_call: TRBJ2-4
cdr3_aa: ASSRTVAKNIQY

v_call: TRBV7-2
j_call: TRBJ2-5
cdr3_aa: ASRWDRWSETQY